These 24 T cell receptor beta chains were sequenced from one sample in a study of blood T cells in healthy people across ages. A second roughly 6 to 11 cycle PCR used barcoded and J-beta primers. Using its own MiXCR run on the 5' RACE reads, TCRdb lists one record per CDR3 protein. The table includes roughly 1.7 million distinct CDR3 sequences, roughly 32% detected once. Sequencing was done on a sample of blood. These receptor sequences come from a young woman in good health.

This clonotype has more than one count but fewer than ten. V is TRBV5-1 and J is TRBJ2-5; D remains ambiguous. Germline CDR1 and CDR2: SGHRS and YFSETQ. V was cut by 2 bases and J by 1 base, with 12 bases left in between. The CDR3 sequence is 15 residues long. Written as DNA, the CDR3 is TGCGCCAGCAGCTTTGTGTGGGGTGGCCAAGAGACCCAGTACTTC. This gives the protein CASSFVWGGQETQYF.

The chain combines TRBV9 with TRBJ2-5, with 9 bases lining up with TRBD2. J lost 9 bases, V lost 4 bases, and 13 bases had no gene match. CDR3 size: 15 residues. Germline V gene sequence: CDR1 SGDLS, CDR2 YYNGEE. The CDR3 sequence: CASSPTSGAQMSQYF. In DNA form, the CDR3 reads TGTGCCAGCAGCCCGACTAGCGGTGCCCAAATGTCCCAGTACTTC.

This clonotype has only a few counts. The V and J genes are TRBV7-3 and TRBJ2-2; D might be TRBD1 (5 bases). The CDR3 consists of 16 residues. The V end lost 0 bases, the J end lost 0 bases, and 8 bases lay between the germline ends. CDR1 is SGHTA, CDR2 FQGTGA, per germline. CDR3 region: CASSLTGATNTGELFF. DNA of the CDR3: TGTGCCAGCAGCTTAACAGGGGCCACGAACACCGGGGAGCTGTTTTTT.

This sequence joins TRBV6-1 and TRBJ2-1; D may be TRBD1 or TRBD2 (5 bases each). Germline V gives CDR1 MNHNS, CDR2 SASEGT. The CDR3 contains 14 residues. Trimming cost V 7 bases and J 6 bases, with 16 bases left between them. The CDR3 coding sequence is TGTGCCAGCAAGGAGCGGACACATACCAATGAGCAGTTCTTC. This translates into CASKERTHTNEQFF.

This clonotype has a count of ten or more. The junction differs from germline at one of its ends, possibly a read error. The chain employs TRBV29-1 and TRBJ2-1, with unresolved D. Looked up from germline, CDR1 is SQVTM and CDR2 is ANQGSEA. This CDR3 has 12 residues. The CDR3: CSVQDHYNEQFF. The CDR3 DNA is TGCAGCGTTCAAGATCACTACAATGAGCAGTTCTTC.

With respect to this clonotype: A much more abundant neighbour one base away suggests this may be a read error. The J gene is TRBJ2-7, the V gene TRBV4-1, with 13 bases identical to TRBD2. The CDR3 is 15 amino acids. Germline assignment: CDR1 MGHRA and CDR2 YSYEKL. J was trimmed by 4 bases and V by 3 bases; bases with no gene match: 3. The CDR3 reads CASSHRTSGSYEQYF. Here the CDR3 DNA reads TGCGCCAGCAGCCACAGGACTAGCGGGAGTTACGAGCAGTACTTC.

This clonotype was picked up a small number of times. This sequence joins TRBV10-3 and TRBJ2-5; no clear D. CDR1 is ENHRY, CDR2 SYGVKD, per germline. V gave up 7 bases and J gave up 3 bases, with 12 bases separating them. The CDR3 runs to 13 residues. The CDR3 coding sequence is TGTGCCATCAATCGCGACGCCAAAGAGACCCAGTACTTC. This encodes CAINRDAKETQYF.

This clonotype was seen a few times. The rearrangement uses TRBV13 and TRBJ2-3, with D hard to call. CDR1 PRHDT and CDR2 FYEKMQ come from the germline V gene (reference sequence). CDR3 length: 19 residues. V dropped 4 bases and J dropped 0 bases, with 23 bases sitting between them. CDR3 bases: TGTGCCAGCAGCTCCGCCGACCCTCCGACCGAAACTAGCACAGATACGCAGTATTTT. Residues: CASSSADPPTETSTDTQYF.

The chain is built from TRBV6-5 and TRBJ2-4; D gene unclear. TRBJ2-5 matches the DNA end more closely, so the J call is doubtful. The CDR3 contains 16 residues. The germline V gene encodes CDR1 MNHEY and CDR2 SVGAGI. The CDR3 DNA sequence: TGTGCCAGCAGTTACCGGTTCAGCGCAGATCAAGAGACCCAGTACTTC. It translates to CASSYRFSADQETQYF.

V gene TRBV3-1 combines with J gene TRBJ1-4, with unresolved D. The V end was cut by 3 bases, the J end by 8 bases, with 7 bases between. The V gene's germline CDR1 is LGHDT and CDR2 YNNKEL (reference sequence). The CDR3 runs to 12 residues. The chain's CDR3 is CASSQAKEKLFF. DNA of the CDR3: TGTGCCAGCAGCCAGGCGAAAGAAAAACTGTTTTTT.

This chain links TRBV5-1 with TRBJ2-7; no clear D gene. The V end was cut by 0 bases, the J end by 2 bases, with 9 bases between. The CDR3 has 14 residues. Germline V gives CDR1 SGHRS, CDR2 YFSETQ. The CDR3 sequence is CASSLAVNAYEQYF. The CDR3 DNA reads TGCGCCAGCAGCTTGGCCGTCAATGCCTACGAGCAGTACTTC.

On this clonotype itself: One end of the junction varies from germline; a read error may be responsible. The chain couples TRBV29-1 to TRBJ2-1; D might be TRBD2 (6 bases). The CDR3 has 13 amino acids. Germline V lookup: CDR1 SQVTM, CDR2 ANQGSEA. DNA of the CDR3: TGCAGCGGTTCTAGCGCGACCTACAATGGGCAGTTCTTC. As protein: CSGSSATYNGQFF.

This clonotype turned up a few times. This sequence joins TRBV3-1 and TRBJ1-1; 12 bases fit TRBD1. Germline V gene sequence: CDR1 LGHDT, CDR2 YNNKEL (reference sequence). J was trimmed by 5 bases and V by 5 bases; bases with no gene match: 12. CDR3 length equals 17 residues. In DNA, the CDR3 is TGTGCCAGCAGCGGCCGGGACAGGGGGCGACCTGGGACTGAAGCTTTCTTT. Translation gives CASSGRDRGRPGTEAFF.

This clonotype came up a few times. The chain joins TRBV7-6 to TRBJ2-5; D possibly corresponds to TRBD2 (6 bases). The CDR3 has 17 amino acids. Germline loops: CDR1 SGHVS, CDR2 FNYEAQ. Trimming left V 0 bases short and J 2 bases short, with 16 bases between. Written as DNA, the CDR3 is TGTGCCAGCAGCTTAGCTCCACCCGGGACTCTTCAAGAGACCCAGTACTTC. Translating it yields CASSLAPPGTLQETQYF.

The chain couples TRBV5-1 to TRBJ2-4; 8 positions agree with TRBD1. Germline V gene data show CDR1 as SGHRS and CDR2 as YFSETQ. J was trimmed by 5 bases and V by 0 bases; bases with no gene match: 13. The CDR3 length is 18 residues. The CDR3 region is CASSLGRRAGGEENIQYF. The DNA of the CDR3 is TGCGCCAGCAGCTTGGGCAGGCGGGCAGGGGGCGAAGAAAACATTCAGTACTTC.

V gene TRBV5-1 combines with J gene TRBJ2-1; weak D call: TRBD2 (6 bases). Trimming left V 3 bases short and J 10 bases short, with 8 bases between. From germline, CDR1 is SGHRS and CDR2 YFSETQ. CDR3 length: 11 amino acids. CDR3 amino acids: CASSWGGEQFF. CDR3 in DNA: TGCGCCAGCAGCTGGGGAGGCGAGCAGTTCTTC.

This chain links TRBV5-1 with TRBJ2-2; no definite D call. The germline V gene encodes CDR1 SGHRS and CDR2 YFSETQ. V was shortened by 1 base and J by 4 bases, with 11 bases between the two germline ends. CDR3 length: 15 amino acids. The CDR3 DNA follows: TGCGCCAGCAGCTTGACAAATTGGGGCACCGGGGAGCTGTTTTTT. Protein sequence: CASSLTNWGTGELFF.

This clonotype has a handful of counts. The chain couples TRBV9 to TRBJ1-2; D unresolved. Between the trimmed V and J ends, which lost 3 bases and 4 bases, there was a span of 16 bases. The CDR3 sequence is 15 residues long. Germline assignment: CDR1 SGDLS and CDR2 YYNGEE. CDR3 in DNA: TGTGCCAGCAGCGCTTCGCCGGGGTCTGCCTATGGCTACACCTTC. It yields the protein CASSASPGSAYGYTF.

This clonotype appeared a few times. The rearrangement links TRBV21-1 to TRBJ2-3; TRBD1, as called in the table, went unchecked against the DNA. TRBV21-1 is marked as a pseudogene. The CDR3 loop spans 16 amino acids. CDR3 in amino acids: CASSKVRGPFTDTQYF. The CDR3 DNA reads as TGTGCCAGCAGCAAAGTGCGGGGACCCTTTACAGATACGCAGTATTTT.

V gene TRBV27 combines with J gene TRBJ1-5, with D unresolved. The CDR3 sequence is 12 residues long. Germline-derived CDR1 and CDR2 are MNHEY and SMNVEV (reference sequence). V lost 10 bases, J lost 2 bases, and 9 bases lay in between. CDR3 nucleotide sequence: TGTGCCACGTCATCGGGCAATCAGCCCCAGCATTTT. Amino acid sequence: CATSSGNQPQHF.

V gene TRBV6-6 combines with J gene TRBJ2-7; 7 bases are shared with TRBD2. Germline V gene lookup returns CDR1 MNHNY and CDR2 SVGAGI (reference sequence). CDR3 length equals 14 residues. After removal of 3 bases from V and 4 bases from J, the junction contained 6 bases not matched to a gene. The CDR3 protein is CASSYGGDQYEQYF. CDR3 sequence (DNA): TGTGCCAGCAGTTATGGGGGGGATCAATACGAGCAGTACTTC.

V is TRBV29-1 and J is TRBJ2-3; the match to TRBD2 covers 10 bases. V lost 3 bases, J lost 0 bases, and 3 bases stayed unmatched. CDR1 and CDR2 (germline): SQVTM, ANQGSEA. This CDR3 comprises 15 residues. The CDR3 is CSVEKAGGSTDTQYF. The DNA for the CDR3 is TGCAGCGTTGAGAAAGCGGGGGGGAGCACAGATACGCAGTATTTT.

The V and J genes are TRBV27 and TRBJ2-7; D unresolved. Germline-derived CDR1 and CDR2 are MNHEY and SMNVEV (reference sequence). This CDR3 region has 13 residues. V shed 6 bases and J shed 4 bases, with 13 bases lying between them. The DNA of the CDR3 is TGTGCCAGCAGGGCAAGGTGGGAATACGAGCAGTACTTC. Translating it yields CASRARWEYEQYF.

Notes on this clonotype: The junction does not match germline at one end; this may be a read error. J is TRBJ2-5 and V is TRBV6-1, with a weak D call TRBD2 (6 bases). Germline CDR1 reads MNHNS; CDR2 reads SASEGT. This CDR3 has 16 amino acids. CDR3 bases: TGTGTCAGCAGTGAATTGGCGGGACGCAACCAAGAGACCCAGTACTTC. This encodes CVSSELAGRNQETQYF.